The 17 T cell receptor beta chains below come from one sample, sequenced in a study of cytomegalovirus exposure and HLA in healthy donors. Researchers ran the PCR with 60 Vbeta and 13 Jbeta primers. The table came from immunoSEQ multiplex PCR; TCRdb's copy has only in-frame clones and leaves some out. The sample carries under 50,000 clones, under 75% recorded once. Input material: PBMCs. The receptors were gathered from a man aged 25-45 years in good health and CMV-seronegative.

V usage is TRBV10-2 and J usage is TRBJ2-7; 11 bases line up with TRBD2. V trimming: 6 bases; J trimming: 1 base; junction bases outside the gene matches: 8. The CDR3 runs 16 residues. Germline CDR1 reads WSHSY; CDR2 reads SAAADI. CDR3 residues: CASRHFGTSGSYEQYF. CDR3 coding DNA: TGCGCCAGCAGACACTTCGGGACTAGCGGATCCTACGAGCAGTACTTC.

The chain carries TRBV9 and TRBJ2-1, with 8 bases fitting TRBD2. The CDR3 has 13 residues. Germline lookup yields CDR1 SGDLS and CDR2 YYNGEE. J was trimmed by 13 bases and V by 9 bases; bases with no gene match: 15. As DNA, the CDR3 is TGTGCCACGGCAACCGGGACTAGAGACCCCCAGTTCTTC. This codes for CATATGTRDPQFF.

CDR3 amino acids: CSVHRVSQETQYF. In DNA form, the CDR3 reads TGCAGCGTCCACAGGGTATCCCAAGAGACCCAGTACTTC. J is TRBJ2-5 and V is TRBV29-1, with D possibly matching TRBD1 (6 bases). The CDR3 runs 13 residues. Germline CDR1 SQVTM, CDR2 ANQGSEA. Trimming cost V 6 bases and J 1 base, with 12 bases left between them.

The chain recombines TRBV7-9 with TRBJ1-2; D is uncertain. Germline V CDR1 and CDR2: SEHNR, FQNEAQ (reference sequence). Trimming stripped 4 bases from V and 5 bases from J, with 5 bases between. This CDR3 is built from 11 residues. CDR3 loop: CASSYRYGYTF. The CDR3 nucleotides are TGTGCCAGCAGCTACCGGTATGGCTACACCTTC.

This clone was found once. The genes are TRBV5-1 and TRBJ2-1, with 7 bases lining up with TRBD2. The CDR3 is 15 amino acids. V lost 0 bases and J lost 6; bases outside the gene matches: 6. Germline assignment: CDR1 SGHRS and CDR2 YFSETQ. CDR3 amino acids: CASSLELAVCNEQFF. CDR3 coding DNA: TGCGCCAGCAGCTTGGAGCTAGCGGTGTGCAATGAGCAGTTCTTC.

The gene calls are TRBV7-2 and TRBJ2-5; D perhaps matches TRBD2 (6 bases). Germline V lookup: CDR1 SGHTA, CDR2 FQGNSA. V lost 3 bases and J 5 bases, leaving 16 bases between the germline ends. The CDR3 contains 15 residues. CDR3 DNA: TGTGCCAGCAGCTTTCGCGGCGGGATCGGGGAGACCCAGTACTTC. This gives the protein CASSFRGGIGETQYF.

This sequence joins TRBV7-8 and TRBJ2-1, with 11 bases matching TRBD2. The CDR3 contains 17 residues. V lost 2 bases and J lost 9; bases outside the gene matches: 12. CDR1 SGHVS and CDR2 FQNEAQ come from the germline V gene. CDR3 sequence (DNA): TGTGCCAGCAGCTTAAGGCCCACTAGCGGGAGTATCAGTGAGCAGTTCTTC. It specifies CASSLRPTSGSISEQFF.

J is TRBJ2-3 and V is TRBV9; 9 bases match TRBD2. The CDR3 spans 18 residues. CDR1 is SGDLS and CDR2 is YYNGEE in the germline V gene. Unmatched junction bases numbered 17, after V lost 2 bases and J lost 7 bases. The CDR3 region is CASSVLGWRASGTNTQYF. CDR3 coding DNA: TGTGCCAGCAGCGTCCTCGGTTGGCGAGCTAGCGGGACAAATACGCAGTATTTT.

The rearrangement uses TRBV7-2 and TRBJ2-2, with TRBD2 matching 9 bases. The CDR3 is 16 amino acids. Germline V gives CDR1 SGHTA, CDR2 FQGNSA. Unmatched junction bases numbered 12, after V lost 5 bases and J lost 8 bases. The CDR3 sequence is CASSSVGLAKSGELFF. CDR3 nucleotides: TGTGCCAGCAGCAGTGTGGGACTAGCCAAATCGGGGGAGCTGTTTTTT.

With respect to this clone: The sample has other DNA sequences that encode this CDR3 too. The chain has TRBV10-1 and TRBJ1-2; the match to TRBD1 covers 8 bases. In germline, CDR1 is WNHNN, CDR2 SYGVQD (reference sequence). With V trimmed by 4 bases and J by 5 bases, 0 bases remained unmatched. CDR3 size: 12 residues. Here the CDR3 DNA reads TGCGCCAGCAGTGGGACAGGGTATGGCTACACCTTC. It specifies CASSGTGYGYTF.

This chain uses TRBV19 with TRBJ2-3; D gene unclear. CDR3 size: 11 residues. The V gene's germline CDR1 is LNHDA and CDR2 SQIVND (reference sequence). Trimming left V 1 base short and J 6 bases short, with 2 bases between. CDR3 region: CASSIADTQYF. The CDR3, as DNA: TGTGCCAGTAGTATAGCGGATACGCAGTATTTT.

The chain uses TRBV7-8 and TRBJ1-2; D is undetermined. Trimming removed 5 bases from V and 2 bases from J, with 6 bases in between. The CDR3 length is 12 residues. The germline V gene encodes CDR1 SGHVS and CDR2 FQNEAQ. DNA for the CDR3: TGTGCCAGCAGCCCCATGAACTATGGCTACACCTTC. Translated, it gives CASSPMNYGYTF.

The CDR3 coding sequence is TGTGCCAGTAGTATTTGGTCTGGGCCCGACTATGGCTACACCTTC. Translating it yields CASSIWSGPDYGYTF. The V and J genes are TRBV19 and TRBJ1-2; D gene unclear. Trimming removed 3 bases from V and 3 bases from J, with 14 bases in between. This CDR3 contains 15 residues. Germline V gene lookup returns CDR1 LNHDA and CDR2 SQIVND (reference sequence).

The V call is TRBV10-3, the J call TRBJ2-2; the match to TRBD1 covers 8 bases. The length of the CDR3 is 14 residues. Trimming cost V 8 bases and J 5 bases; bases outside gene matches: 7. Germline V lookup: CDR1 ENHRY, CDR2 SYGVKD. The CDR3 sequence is CAIGGQGGTGELFF. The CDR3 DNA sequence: TGTGCCATCGGTGGACAGGGAGGTACCGGGGAGCTGTTTTTT.

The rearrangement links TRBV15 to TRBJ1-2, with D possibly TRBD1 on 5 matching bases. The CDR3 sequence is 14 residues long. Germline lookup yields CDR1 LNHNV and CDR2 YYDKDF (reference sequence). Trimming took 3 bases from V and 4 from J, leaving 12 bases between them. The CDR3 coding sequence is TGTGCCACCAGCAGGCACGACAGCCCCTATGGCTACACCTTC. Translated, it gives CATSRHDSPYGYTF.

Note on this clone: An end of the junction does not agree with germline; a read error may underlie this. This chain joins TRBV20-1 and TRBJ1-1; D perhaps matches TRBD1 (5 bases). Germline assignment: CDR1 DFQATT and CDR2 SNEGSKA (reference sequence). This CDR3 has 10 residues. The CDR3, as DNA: TGTGGGGCCTGGAACACTGAAGCTTTCTTT. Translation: CGAWNTEAFF.

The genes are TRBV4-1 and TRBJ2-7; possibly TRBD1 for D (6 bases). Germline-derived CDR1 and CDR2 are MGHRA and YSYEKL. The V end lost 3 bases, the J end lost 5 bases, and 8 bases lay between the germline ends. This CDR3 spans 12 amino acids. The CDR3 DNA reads TGCGCCAGCAGCCAGCAGGGGCACGAGCAGTACTTC. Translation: CASSQQGHEQYF.